A single sample is the source of the 11 T cell receptor beta chains below, sequenced in a study of CD8 T cells in Susac syndrome. cDNA came from roughly 0.53 to 1 ug RNA primed by random hexamers. A single record per CDR3 protein comes from TCRdb applying MiXCR to the immunoSEQ multiplex PCR reads. The table lists about 120,000 distinct CDR3 sequences, roughly 93% of them singletons, with just under 0.095% in the top ten. Sequences were obtained from CD4+ T cells from PBMCs. These receptors came from a human donor with multiple sclerosis.

The chain employs TRBV4-1 and TRBJ2-3; D gene ambiguous. The CDR3 loop spans 12 amino acids. V lost 5 bases to trimming and J lost 2 bases, with 5 bases between them. The germline V gene encodes CDR1 MGHRA and CDR2 YSYEKL. The CDR3 sequence is CASSRVTDTQYF. The CDR3 bases are TGCGCCAGCAGCAGGGTCACAGATACGCAGTATTTT.

This clonotype was seen only once. The chain recombines TRBV5-5 with TRBJ1-1; 9 nucleotides agree with TRBD1. The germline CDR1 and CDR2 sequences are SGHKS and YYEKEE (reference sequence). The CDR3 has 13 amino acids. The trim removed 4 bases at V and 3 bases at J, leaving 1 base unmatched. CDR3 nucleotides: TGTGCCAGCAGCCACAGGGGGCACACTGAAGCTTTCTTT. This translates into CASSHRGHTEAFF.

V and J are TRBV20-1 and TRBJ1-1; 7 bases fit TRBD1. Germline CDR1 DFQATT, CDR2 SNEGSKA (reference sequence). This CDR3 comprises 15 residues. V lost 1 base, J lost 0 bases, and 5 bases stayed unmatched. The CDR3 bases are TGCAGTGCTAGAGCAGGGGGGAGGATGAACACTGAAGCTTTCTTT. This gives the protein CSARAGGRMNTEAFF.

The V gene is TRBV20-1, the J gene TRBJ1-3; TRBD1 matches 9 bases. The V gene's germline CDR1 is DFQATT and CDR2 SNEGSKA (reference sequence). The V gene end was trimmed by 0 bases and the J gene end by 7 bases; junction bases not matched to a gene: 7. CDR3 length: 15 amino acids. The DNA for the CDR3 is TGCAGTGCTAGAGATGCCACAGGGGGCGCGAACACCATATATTTT. It translates to CSARDATGGANTIYF.

This clonotype occurred once. The chain links TRBV23-1 to TRBJ1-5; D is possibly TRBD1 (5 bases). TRBV23-1 is labeled an ORF, and its function is uncertain. Trimming took 4 bases from V and 11 from J, leaving 15 bases between them. This CDR3 spans 13 amino acids. The chain's CDR3 is CASSPSYSTAQHF. The CDR3 nucleotides read TGCGCCAGCAGTCCTTCCTATTCGACAGCCCAGCATTTT.

This sequence joins TRBV6-2 or TRBV6-3 and TRBJ1-5, with D perhaps TRBD1 (5 bases). In germline, CDR1 is MNHEY, CDR2 SVGEGT. This CDR3 has 14 residues. V was pared by 8 bases and J by 5 bases, with 16 bases between. The CDR3, as DNA: TGTGCCAGCGGATCCCTCGGCAGGGATCAGCCCCAGCATTTT. This codes for CASGSLGRDQPQHF.

This chain uses TRBV9 with TRBJ1-3; no clear D gene. The CDR3 is made up of 15 amino acids. V was trimmed by 0 bases and J by 0 bases, leaving 7 bases between them. Per the germline V gene, CDR1 is SGDLS and CDR2 is YYNGEE. CDR3 region: CASSVAGDSGNTIYF. The CDR3 DNA reads TGTGCCAGCAGCGTAGCTGGGGACTCTGGAAACACCATATATTTT.

A single count supports this clonotype. The gene calls are TRBV27 and TRBJ1-6; possibly TRBD1 for D (5 bases). Germline V gene data show CDR1 as MNHEY and CDR2 as SMNVEV (reference sequence). Trimming removed 2 bases at V and 6 bases at J, with 14 bases between. The CDR3 extends over 16 amino acids. The CDR3 DNA is TGTGCCAGCAGTTTAAATGCCAGGGTGGGTAATTCACCCCTCCACTTT. It is translated as CASSLNARVGNSPLHF.

This clonotype appeared once. The chain links TRBV9 to TRBJ1-5; TRBD1 aligns across 7 bases. CDR3 length: 16 amino acids. V lost 2 bases and J lost 3; bases outside the gene matches: 8. Germline V gives CDR1 SGDLS, CDR2 YYNGEE. CDR3 nucleotides: TGTGCCAGCAGCGTGGGGGGGGACAGATTCAATCAGCCCCAGCATTTT. Its protein product is CASSVGGDRFNQPQHF. The complete variable domain, with remaining parts taken from reference TRBV9 and TRBJ1-5, reads DSGVTQTPKHLITATGQRVTLRCSPRSGDLSVYWYQQSLDQGLQFLIQYYNGEERAKGNILERFSAQQFPDLHSELNLSSLELGDSALYFCASSVGGDRFNQPQHFGDGTRLSIL.

This clonotype was observed once. This chain joins TRBV20-1 and TRBJ2-6; tentative D call: TRBD1 (6 bases). V lost 6 bases and J lost 2, with 17 bases in between. This CDR3 region has 16 residues. CDR1 is DFQATT and CDR2 is SNEGSKA in the germline V gene (reference sequence). The CDR3 region has the DNA TGCAGTGCGTTGGATCCGTACAGGGCTGGGGCCAACGTCCTGACTTTC. It yields the protein CSALDPYRAGANVLTF.

The V gene is TRBV6-5, the J gene TRBJ1-2; a possible D gene is TRBD1 (6 bases). CDR3 length: 13 amino acids. V lost 7 bases to trimming and J lost 9 bases, with 18 bases between them. The germline CDR1 and CDR2 sequences are MNHEY and SVGAGI. The CDR3 DNA reads as TGTGCCAGCACTTCGAATACAGGGATCCGCTACACCTTC. Protein product: CASTSNTGIRYTF.